Reported below is one T cell receptor (beta chain). The antigen is undetermined. At one end the junction does not follow the germline gene, possibly because of a read error. This entry is derived from a study of cytomegalovirus exposure and HLA in healthy donors. Study as a whole: Out of approximately 400 genotyped donors, 81% belonged to the Caucasian-associated ancestry cluster.

The PCR made use of 60 Vbeta and 13 Jbeta primers. The data were produced by immunoSEQ multiplex PCR, yet TCRdb's version contains in-frame clones alone and is incomplete. This table holds about 170,000 clones, approximately 81% found once. This CDR3 region has 15 residues. The V gene's germline CDR1 is SSHAT and CDR2 FNYEAQ (reference sequence). Findings of the study overall: The study reported that TCR beta sequences accurately predicted HLA-A and HLA-B alleles in most subjects. It was 160 or so TCR beta chains that were listed as cytomegalovirus-associated. Versus the approximately 700-donor mean, an Asian-associated ancestry cluster reportedly showed fewer N-insertions in a later analysis.

This TCR was sampled from a boy aged 2 to 9 in good health and CMV-seronegative. Sequenced: PBMCs. The chain combines TRBV7-7 with TRBJ2-3; perhaps TRBD2 as D (6 bases). The CDR3 loop is CASSLGLLSTDTQYF. As DNA, the CDR3 is TGTGCTAGCAGCTTAGGACTACTAAGCACAGATACGCAGTATTTT.